The T cell receptor (beta chain) under discussion was sequenced for a study of blood T cell repertoires in COVID-19. Study context: T cells, B-cell-depleted T cells, or PBMCs supplied cDNA or gDNA.

Method: immunoSEQ multiplex PCR; TCRdb's copy keeps in-frame clones and lacks some. The sample consists of just over 300,000 clones, around 91% of them appearing once. Sequencing used PBMCs or T cells enriched from blood (not recorded which). The TCR comes from a woman aged 35 to 49 who had recovered from COVID-19.

The CDR3 spells CASSQDIPIDRDQETQYF. In DNA, the CDR3 is TGTGCCAGCAGCCAAGATATCCCCATTGACAGGGACCAAGAGACCCAGTACTTC. V and J are TRBV3-1 (or the pseudogene TRBV3-2) and TRBJ2-5; 7 positions agree with TRBD1. CDR1 LGHDT and CDR2 YNNKEL come from the germline V gene (reference sequence). The trim removed 0 bases at V and 0 bases at J, leaving 10 bases unmatched. CDR3 length: 18 amino acids.